The T cell receptor (beta chain) described here comes from a study of breast tumors, draining lymph nodes, adjacent tissues. TCRdb re-called the multiplex PCR reads with MiXCR, one entry per CDR3 protein. The top ten clones hold approximately 3.7% of a sample with around 230,000 distinct CDR3 sequences, less than 40% of them seen once. Remarks on this clonotype: Its antigen is not known. This likely comes from a read error, as the CDR3 has no conserved phenylalanine or tryptophan at its end.

General study results and limits: Data only fit, rather than demonstrated, lymph node origin of most tumor T cells. Luminal-like breast cancer showed significantly higher tumor–nontumor repertoire similarity than basal-like.

CDR3 length: 13 amino acids. The V gene's germline CDR1 is SGHTA and CDR2 FQGNSA. Axillary draining lymph nodes of breast cancer patients supplied the node samples. Sequencing was done on a sample of axillary lymph node tissue. This sequence originates from a female donor with breast cancer. Some clones in this sample may be carry-over from other donors' samples. The gene calls are TRBV7-2 and TRBJ2-5; D might be TRBD1 (5 bases). The chain's CDR3 is CASGFSGRETQYL. The CDR3 DNA follows: TGTGCCAGCGGCTTCTCAGGGCGGGAGACCCAGTACCTC.